The 3 T cell receptor beta chains in this list originate from one sample, sequenced in a study of CD8+CD57+ T cells in acquired aplastic anemia. TCR beta VDJ and CDR3 profiles were obtained from a genomic DNA template. In TCRdb, the reads were re-called with MiXCR into one record per CDR3 protein. The data hold some 200,000 distinct CDR3 sequences, with over 60% observed a single time. The specimen was sorted CD4+, CD8+, or CD8+CD57+ T cells (not recorded which) from PBMCs. These receptors all stem from a human donor in good health.

V gene TRBV28 combines with J gene TRBJ2-1; a weak D match, TRBD1 (7 bases). Looked up from germline, CDR1 is MDHEN and CDR2 is SYDVKM. The CDR3 runs 13 residues. V was shortened by 3 bases and J by 15 bases, with 18 bases between the two germline ends. The CDR3 region is CASSFGGRGTPFF. The CDR3 DNA sequence: TGTGCCAGCAGTTTCGGGGGCAGGGGGACGCCGTTCTTC.

The gene calls are TRBV11-2 and TRBJ2-5; D is perhaps TRBD2 (7 bases). This CDR3 region has 15 residues. Germline V gene data show CDR1 as SGHAT and CDR2 as FQNNGV. V was clipped by 3 bases and J by 4 bases, with 15 bases between them. The CDR3 coding sequence is TGTGCCAGCAGCTTGGTACAGGGCGGGGGAGAGACCCAGTACTTC. This sequence encodes CASSLVQGGGETQYF. Variable domain in full (rest from reference TRBV11-2 and TRBJ2-5): EAGVAQSPRYKIIEKRQSVAFWCNPISGHATLYWYQQILGQGPKLLIQFQNNGVVDDSQLPKDRFSAERLKGVDSTLKIQPAKLEDSAVYLCASSLVQGGGETQYFGPGTRLLVL.

The chain joins TRBV7-8 to TRBJ2-3, with D hard to call. Trimming removed 5 bases from V and 2 bases from J, with 8 bases in between. CDR3 length equals 13 residues. Germline values: CDR1 SGHVS, CDR2 FQNEAQ. CDR3 residues: CASSPQATDTQYF. The CDR3 bases are TGTGCCAGCAGCCCCCAGGCCACAGATACGCAGTATTTT.